This TCR beta chain was sequenced in a study of blood T cell repertoires in COVID-19. This CDR3 has 14 residues. CDR1 and CDR2 (germline): SEHNR, FQNEAQ (reference sequence). The ends were cut back, 6 bases at V and 5 bases at J, with 16 bases in the middle. Measured with immunoSEQ multiplex PCR; TCRdb has only the in-frame clones, and not every one. Of about 120,000 clones in the sample, 90% were seen once. Sequenced sample: peripheral blood. The receptor's source is a man aged 50-60 years with active COVID-19. The rearrangement links TRBV7-9 to TRBJ2-5, with a weak D call TRBD1 (5 bases). CDR3 in DNA: TGTGCCAGCAGTCCACCAGTGGGGCAGGAGACCCAGTACTTC. It encodes CASSPPVGQETQYF.